The clone carrying this T cell receptor (beta chain) was recorded a few times. Method: immunoSEQ multiplex PCR; TCRdb's copy keeps in-frame clones and lacks some. The profile shows around 320,000 clones, approximately 86% of them singletons. The data were obtained in a study of blood T cell repertoires in COVID-19. Study-wide background: Nucleic acid was either cDNA or gDNA, and it came from T cells, B-cell-depleted T cells, or PBMCs.

V shed 7 bases and J shed 5 bases, with 11 bases lying between them. CDR1 is KGHDR, CDR2 SFDVKD, per germline. This CDR3 has 12 amino acids. The rearrangement uses TRBV24-1 and TRBJ2-7, with D perhaps matching TRBD2 (5 bases). Sequencing used peripheral blood. The receptor comes from a man aged 18 to 29 with active or convalescent COVID-19. DNA for the CDR3: TGTGCCACCAGCCCTGACGGGGACGAGCAGTACTTC. Its protein is CATSPDGDEQYF.